This T cell receptor (beta chain) was profiled in a study of control samples from healthy donors and cancer patients (TCRdb year 2020). The receptor library was made with the immunoSEQ multiplex PCR assay. Not all clones reach the TCRdb copy of this immuneACCESS table, which keeps in-frame sequences only. Checked studies attribute under half of the gap to unresolved V genes and leave the rest unexplained. The sample yields about 110,000 clones; 90% were counted once. Under 4.5% of the sample lies in the top ten. As encoded in the germline V gene, CDR1 is ENHRY while CDR2 is SYGVKD. Relative to germline, V is 4 bases shorter and J is 7 bases shorter, with 25 bases between their ends. The CDR3 runs 17 amino acids, cysteine and phenylalanine included. Just the 51-base CDR3 DNA is kept, in frame starting at base 1. Concerning this clone: Its target antigen remains unknown. The record has no base qualities; no much larger clone is one base away.

The material sequenced was blood. The clonotype was recovered from a human donor in good health. The donor label of this sample is uncertain. This chain is built from TRBV10-3 and TRBJ1-1, and perhaps TRBD1 as D gene, on 6 matching bases. The DNA is as follows: TGTGCCATCAGTGGGTTTGCGGGGGCGGGAATTAAGGTTGAAGCTTTCTTT. This gives the protein CAISGFAGAGIKVEAFF.